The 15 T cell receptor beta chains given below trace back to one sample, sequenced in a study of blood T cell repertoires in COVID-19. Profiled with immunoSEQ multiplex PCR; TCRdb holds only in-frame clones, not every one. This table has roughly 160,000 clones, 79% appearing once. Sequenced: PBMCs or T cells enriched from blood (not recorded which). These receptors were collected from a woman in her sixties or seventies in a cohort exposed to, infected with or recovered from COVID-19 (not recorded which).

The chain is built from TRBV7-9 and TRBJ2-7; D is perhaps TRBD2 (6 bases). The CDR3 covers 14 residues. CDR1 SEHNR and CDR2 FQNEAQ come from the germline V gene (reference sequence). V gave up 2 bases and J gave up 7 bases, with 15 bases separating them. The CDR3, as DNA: TGTGCCAGCAGCTTATCGGCCTTTGGGGGGGAGCAGTACTTC. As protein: CASSLSAFGGEQYF.

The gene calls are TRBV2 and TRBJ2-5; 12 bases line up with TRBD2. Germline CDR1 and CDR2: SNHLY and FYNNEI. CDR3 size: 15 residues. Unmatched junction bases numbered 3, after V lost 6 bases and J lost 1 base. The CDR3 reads CASSGTSGSQETQYF. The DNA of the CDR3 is TGTGCCAGCAGCGGGACTAGCGGGTCCCAAGAGACCCAGTACTTC.

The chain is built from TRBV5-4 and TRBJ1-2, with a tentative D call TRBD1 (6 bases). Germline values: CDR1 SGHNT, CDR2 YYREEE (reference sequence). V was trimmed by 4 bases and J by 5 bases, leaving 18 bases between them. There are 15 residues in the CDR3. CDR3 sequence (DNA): TGTGCCAGCAGCCAGATTAAGGCCAGGGGTTATGGCTACACCTTC. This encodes CASSQIKARGYGYTF.

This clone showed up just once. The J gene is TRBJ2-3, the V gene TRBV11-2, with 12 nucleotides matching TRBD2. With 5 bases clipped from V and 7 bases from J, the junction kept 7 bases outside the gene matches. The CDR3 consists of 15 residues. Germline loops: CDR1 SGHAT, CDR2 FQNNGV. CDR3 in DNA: TGTGCCAGCAGCAAGACTAGCGGGAGTCTCTATACGCAGTATTTT. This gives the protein CASSKTSGSLYTQYF.

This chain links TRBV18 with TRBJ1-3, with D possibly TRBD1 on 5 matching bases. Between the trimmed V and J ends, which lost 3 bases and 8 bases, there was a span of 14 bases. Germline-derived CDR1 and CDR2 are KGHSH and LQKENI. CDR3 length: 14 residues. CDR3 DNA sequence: TGTGCCAGCTCACCGGGGAAACAGGATCACACCATATATTTT. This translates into CASSPGKQDHTIYF.

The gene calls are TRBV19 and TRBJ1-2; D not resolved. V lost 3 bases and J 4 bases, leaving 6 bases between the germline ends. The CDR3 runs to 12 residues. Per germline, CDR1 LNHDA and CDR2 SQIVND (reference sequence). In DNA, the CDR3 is TGTGCCAGTAGTATGGCCCGCTATGGCTACACCTTC. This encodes CASSMARYGYTF.

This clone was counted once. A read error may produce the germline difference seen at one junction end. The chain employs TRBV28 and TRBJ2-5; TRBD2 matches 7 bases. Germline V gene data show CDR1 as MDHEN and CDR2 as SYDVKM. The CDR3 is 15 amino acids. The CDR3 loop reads CASSLGGTNQEAQYF. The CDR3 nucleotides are TGTGCCAGCAGTTTAGGCGGGACTAACCAAGAGGCCCAGTACTTC. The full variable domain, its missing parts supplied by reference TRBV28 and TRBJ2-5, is DVKVTQSSRYLVKRTGEKVFLECVQDMDHENMFWYRQDPGLGLRLIYFSYDVKMKEKGDIPEGYSVSREKKERFSLILESASTNQTSMYLCASSLGGTNQEAQYFGPGTRLLVL.

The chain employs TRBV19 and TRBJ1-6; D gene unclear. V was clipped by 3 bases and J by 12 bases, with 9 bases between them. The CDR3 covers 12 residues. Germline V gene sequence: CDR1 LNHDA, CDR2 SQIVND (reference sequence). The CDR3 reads CASSMEHGPLHF. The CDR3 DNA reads TGTGCCAGTAGTATGGAGCACGGACCCCTCCACTTT.

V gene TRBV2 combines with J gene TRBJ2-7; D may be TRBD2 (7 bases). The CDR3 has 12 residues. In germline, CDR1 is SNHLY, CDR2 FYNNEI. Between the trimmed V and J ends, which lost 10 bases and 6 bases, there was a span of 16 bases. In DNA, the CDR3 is TGTGCCACCTCCATCCGGGGGGCCGAGCAGTACTTC. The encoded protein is CATSIRGAEQYF.

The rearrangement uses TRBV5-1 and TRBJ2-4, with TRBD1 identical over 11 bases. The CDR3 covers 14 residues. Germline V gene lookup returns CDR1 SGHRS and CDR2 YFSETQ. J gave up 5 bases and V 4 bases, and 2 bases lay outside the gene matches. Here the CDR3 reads CASSPGQGENIQYF. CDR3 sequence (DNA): TGCGCCAGCAGCCCGGGACAGGGGGAAAACATTCAGTACTTC.

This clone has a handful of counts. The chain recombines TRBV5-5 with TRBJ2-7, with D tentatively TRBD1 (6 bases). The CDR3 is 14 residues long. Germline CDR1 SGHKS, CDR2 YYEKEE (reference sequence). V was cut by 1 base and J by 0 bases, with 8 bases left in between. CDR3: CASSLTGNSYEQYF. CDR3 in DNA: TGTGCCAGCAGCTTGACAGGGAACTCCTACGAGCAGTACTTC.

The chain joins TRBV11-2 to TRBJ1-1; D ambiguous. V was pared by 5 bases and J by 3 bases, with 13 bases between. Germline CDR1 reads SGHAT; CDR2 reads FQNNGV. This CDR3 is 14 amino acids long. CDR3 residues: CASSIGLGDTEAFF. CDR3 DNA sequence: TGTGCCAGCAGCATCGGACTCGGGGACACTGAAGCTTTCTTT. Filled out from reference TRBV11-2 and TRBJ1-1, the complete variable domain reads EAGVAQSPRYKIIEKRQSVAFWCNPISGHATLYWYQQILGQGPKLLIQFQNNGVVDDSQLPKDRFSAERLKGVDSTLKIQPAKLEDSAVYLCASSIGLGDTEAFFGQGTRLTVV.

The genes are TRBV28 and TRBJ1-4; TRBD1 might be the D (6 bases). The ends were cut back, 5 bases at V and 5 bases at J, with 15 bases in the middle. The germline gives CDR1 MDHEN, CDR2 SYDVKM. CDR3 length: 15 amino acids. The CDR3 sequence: CASSTRTVPNEKLFF. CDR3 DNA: TGTGCCAGCAGTACTCGGACAGTCCCCAATGAAAAACTGTTTTTT.

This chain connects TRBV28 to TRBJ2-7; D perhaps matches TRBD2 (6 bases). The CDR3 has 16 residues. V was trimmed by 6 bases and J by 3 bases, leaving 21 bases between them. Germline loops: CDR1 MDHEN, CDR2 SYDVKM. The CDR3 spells CASRPPGAGQIYEQYF. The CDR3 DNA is TGTGCCAGCAGGCCACCTGGGGCGGGGCAGATCTACGAGCAGTACTTC.

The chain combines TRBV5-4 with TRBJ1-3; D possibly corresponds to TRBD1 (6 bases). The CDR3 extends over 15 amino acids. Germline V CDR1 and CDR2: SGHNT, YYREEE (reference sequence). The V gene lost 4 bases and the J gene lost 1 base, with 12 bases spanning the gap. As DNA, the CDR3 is TGTGCCAGCAGCGATAGCAGGGGATCTGGAAACACCATATATTTT. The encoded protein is CASSDSRGSGNTIYF.